Described below is a single T cell receptor beta chain sequence and its context. This sample is drawn from a study of cytomegalovirus exposure and HLA in healthy donors. 60 Vbeta and 13 Jbeta primers were used in PCR. Sequenced by immunoSEQ multiplex PCR; TCRdb stores in-frame clones only, minus some. The sample carries around 100,000 clones, roughly 67% recorded once. This clonotype was sampled from a man aged 18-30 years in good health and CMV-seropositive. Source material: PBMCs.

CDR3 DNA sequence: TGCGCCAGCAGTCATAACCAGGGGAAAAGGCACAATGAGCAGTTCTTC. Translated: CASSHNQGKRHNEQFF. The V and J genes are TRBV4-1 and TRBJ2-1, with D possibly being TRBD1 (6 bases). CDR1 is MGHRA, CDR2 YSYEKL, per germline. The CDR3 runs 16 residues. The V and J ends lost 6 bases and 5 bases respectively, with 20 bases between them.